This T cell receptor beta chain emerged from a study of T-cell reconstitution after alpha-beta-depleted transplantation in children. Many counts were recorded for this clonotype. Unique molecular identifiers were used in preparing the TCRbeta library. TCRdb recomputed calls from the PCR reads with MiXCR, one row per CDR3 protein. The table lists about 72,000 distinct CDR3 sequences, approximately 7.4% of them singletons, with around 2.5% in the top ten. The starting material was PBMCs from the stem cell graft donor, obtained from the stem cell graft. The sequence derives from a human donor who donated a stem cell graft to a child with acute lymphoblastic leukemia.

Written as DNA, the CDR3 is TGTGCCAGCAGCCAGGAGCGGGTCTCCTACAATGAGCAGTTCTTC. Encoded protein: CASSQERVSYNEQFF. The chain is built from TRBV7-9 and TRBJ2-1; D might be TRBD2 (6 bases). The CDR3 is made up of 15 amino acids. The V end was cut by 5 bases, the J end by 0 bases, with 11 bases between. Germline V gene lookup returns CDR1 SEHNR and CDR2 FQNEAQ (reference sequence).